This entry lists 32 T cell receptor beta chains sequenced from one sample in a study of T cell responses to AZD1222 COVID-19 vaccine. Produced via immunoSEQ multiplex PCR; TCRdb's table is partial and in-frame only. The table lists approximately 120,000 clones, 80% to 90% of them singletons, with approximately 12% in the top ten. The sequences come from peripheral blood, collected on day 0 of AZD1222 vaccination. All receptors come from an adult in good health.

CDR3 region: CASRPSGGSSTDTQYF. DNA for the CDR3: TGTGCCAGCAGACCCTCGGGGGGCTCCAGCACAGATACGCAGTATTTT. This chain joins TRBV6-6 and TRBJ2-3, with TRBD2 as a possible D gene (7 bases). Trimming removed 6 bases at V and 0 bases at J, with 16 bases between. The CDR3 length is 16 residues. CDR1 is MNHNY and CDR2 is SVGAGI in the germline V gene (reference sequence).

The DNA of the CDR3 is TGTGCCAGCAGTTTCCGAGGGACAGTAAGGGAAAAACTGTTTTTT. This codes for CASSFRGTVREKLFF. The chain links TRBV28 to TRBJ1-4, with TRBD1 matching 7 bases. CDR1 and CDR2 (germline): MDHEN, SYDVKM. V lost 3 bases to trimming and J lost 8 bases; unmatched junction nucleotides: 9. This CDR3 is 15 amino acids long.

The CDR3 loop reads CASSPLRDAYNEQFF. As DNA, the CDR3 is TGTGCCAGTAGTCCCCTCCGGGACGCCTACAATGAGCAGTTCTTC. The chain carries TRBV19 and TRBJ2-1, with D tentatively TRBD1 or TRBD2 (5 bases each). The germline CDR1 and CDR2 sequences are LNHDA and SQIVND (reference sequence). The CDR3 runs to 15 residues. Trimming took 5 bases from V and 2 from J, leaving 13 bases between them.

The chain is built from TRBV27 and TRBJ1-5, with D unclear. Germline-derived CDR1 and CDR2 are MNHEY and SMNVEV (reference sequence). The germline V and J ends were trimmed by 5 bases and 5 bases, with 13 bases remaining between them. The CDR3 is made up of 14 amino acids. The CDR3 is CASSHTARYQPQHF. The CDR3 nucleotides are TGTGCCAGCAGTCACACAGCCCGCTATCAGCCCCAGCATTTT.

This chain links TRBV28 with TRBJ2-1; 7 positions agree with TRBD2. Germline assignment: CDR1 MDHEN and CDR2 SYDVKM. Losses at the gene ends were 2 bases for V and 4 bases for J; bases not matched to a gene: 2. The CDR3 is made up of 14 amino acids. In DNA, the CDR3 is TGTGCCAGCAGTTTAACGGGAGGATACAATGAGCAGTTCTTC. Translation: CASSLTGGYNEQFF.

The CDR3 bases are TGTGCTAGAAACACAGGACAGGGAGGGGATGGCTACACCTTC. This codes for CARNTGQGGDGYTF. The chain recombines TRBV12-5 with TRBJ1-2; TRBD1 aligns across 8 bases. Germline V gives CDR1 LGHNT, CDR2 FRNRAP. J was trimmed by 6 bases and V by 9 bases; bases with no gene match: 12. The CDR3 extends over 14 amino acids.

The V and J genes are TRBV6-6 and TRBJ1-2; D call uncertain. V dropped 8 bases and J dropped 2 bases, with 12 bases sitting between them. Germline CDR1 reads MNHNY; CDR2 reads SVGAGI (reference sequence). This CDR3 region has 13 residues. In nucleotides, the CDR3 is TGTGCCAGCGGCCCCCTCGCCAACTATGGCTACACCTTC. Residues: CASGPLANYGYTF.

The V and J genes are TRBV28 and TRBJ2-7, with 7 bases identical to TRBD2. There are 13 residues in the CDR3. Losses at the gene ends were 6 bases for V and 5 bases for J; bases not matched to a gene: 7. Per the germline V gene, CDR1 is MDHEN and CDR2 is SYDVKM. CDR3 DNA: TGTGCCAGCAGGGGTGCGGGAGCCCACGAGCAGTACTTC. As protein: CASRGAGAHEQYF. Full variable domain (outside the CDR3, taken from reference TRBV28 and TRBJ2-7): DVKVTQSSRYLVKRTGEKVFLECVQDMDHENMFWYRQDPGLGLRLIYFSYDVKMKEKGDIPEGYSVSREKKERFSLILESASTNQTSMYLCASRGAGAHEQYFGPGTRLTVT.

This clone was seen only a few times. The V and J genes are TRBV2 and TRBJ2-5; possibly TRBD1 or TRBD2 for D (6 bases each). The CDR3 loop spans 13 amino acids. Germline V gene data show CDR1 as SNHLY and CDR2 as FYNNEI. Written as DNA, the CDR3 is TGTGCGACTCTCCGGGGGCGCACAGAGACCCAGTACTTC. Residues: CATLRGRTETQYF.

As DNA, the CDR3 is TGTGCCAGCAGTTACGGACAGGGGGCAGTCGGGGAGCTGTTTTTT. This encodes CASSYGQGAVGELFF. V gene TRBV6-2 or TRBV6-3 combines with J gene TRBJ2-2; 11 bases fit TRBD1. The trim removed 2 bases at V and 7 bases at J, leaving 3 bases unmatched. Per germline, CDR1 MNHEY and CDR2 SVGEGT. The CDR3 covers 15 residues.

The chain joins TRBV24-1 to TRBJ1-1; D possibly corresponds to TRBD1 (6 bases). CDR3 length: 10 residues. V lost 10 bases to trimming and J lost 5 bases, with 7 bases between them. CDR1 and CDR2 (germline): KGHDR, SFDVKD. CDR3 coding DNA: TGTGCCACAGGGGGGACTGAAGCTTTCTTT. Protein sequence: CATGGTEAFF.

V is TRBV6-5 and J is TRBJ2-7; D unclear. The CDR3 covers 15 residues. With 0 bases removed from V and 2 bases from J, the gap between germline ends came to 11 bases. The germline gives CDR1 MNHEY, CDR2 SVGAGI. CDR3 sequence: CASSYSRTGPYEQYF. The CDR3 region has the DNA TGTGCCAGCAGTTACTCGAGGACGGGTCCCTACGAGCAGTACTTC.

V usage is TRBV20-1 and J usage is TRBJ2-3; D not resolved. CDR1 and CDR2 (germline): DFQATT, SNEGSKA (reference sequence). V lost 3 bases and J lost 13, with 14 bases in between. This CDR3 is built from 11 residues. CDR3 DNA sequence: TGCAGTGCTAGCTTACTCGGCCGAAAGTATTTT. It encodes CSASLLGRKYF.

This clone was counted once. The V and J genes are TRBV6-2 or TRBV6-3 and TRBJ1-2; TRBD1 is a possible D gene (5 bases). The germline V gene has CDR1 MNHEY and CDR2 SVGEGT. Trimming removed 3 bases from V and 5 bases from J, with 19 bases in between. The length of the CDR3 is 16 residues. The CDR3 spells CASSYPLGGTDYGYTF. The CDR3 nucleotides read TGTGCCAGCAGTTATCCCCTAGGCGGGACGGATTATGGCTACACCTTC.

The V call is TRBV2, the J call TRBJ2-3; D remains unclear. The length of the CDR3 is 13 residues. Between the trimmed V and J ends, which lost 7 bases and 2 bases, there was a span of 10 bases. CDR1 and CDR2 (germline): SNHLY, FYNNEI. DNA of the CDR3: TGTGCCAGCATGTGGCAGTCCACAGATACGCAGTATTTT. Encoded protein: CASMWQSTDTQYF.

V and J are TRBV2 and TRBJ1-6; D remains ambiguous. Trimming removed 7 bases from V and 7 bases from J, with 11 bases in between. The germline V gene encodes CDR1 SNHLY and CDR2 FYNNEI. This CDR3 region has 13 residues. The CDR3 nucleotides read TGTGCCAGCATACCCGAACGCAATTCACCCCTCCACTTT. Its protein is CASIPERNSPLHF.

The chain links TRBV11-1 to TRBJ1-1; 7 positions match TRBD1. The CDR3 is made up of 15 amino acids. CDR1 is SGHAT and CDR2 is FQDESV in the germline V gene (reference sequence). Trimming at V came to 5 bases and at J to 6 bases, leaving 12 bases not matched to a gene. This CDR3 is CASSPQNPQGSEAFF. As DNA, the CDR3 is TGTGCCAGCAGCCCCCAAAACCCACAGGGGTCTGAAGCTTTCTTT.

This clone was picked up one time. The rearrangement uses TRBV6-2 or TRBV6-3 and TRBJ1-1; D is undetermined. The V and J ends lost 2 bases and 3 bases respectively, with 7 bases between them. The CDR3 extends over 13 amino acids. Looked up from germline, CDR1 is MNHEY and CDR2 is SVGEGT. In nucleotides, the CDR3 is TGTGCCAGCAGTTACGTCGTGGACACTGAAGCTTTCTTT. Residues: CASSYVVDTEAFF.

CDR3 bases: TGTGCCAGCAGCCTGGGACAGGGAGAGAGTGGGTATGGCTACACCTTC. Its protein is CASSLGQGESGYGYTF. The chain uses TRBV5-4 and TRBJ1-2; TRBD1 matches at 9 bases. Unmatched junction bases numbered 12, after V lost 4 bases and J lost 5 bases. Germline V gene lookup returns CDR1 SGHNT and CDR2 YYREEE (reference sequence). The CDR3 spans 16 residues. Full variable domain (outside the CDR3, taken from reference TRBV5-4 and TRBJ1-2): ETGVTQSPTHLIKTRGQQVTLRCSSQSGHNTVSWYQQALGQGPQFIFQYYREEENGRGNFPPRFSGLQFPNYSSELNVNALELDDSALYLCASSLGQGESGYGYTFGSGTRLTVV.

The rearrangement uses TRBV19 and TRBJ2-3; D gene unclear. CDR1 LNHDA and CDR2 SQIVND come from the germline V gene (reference sequence). V lost 3 bases, J lost 4 bases, and 8 bases lay in between. CDR3 length: 13 residues. CDR3 sequence reads: CASSIGGADTQYF. CDR3 nucleotides: TGTGCCAGTAGTATCGGTGGCGCAGATACGCAGTATTTT.

This chain uses TRBV3-1 (or the pseudogene TRBV3-2) with TRBJ1-4, with TRBD1 identical over 12 bases. Germline assignment: CDR1 LGHDT and CDR2 YNNKEL (reference sequence). Trimming removed 4 bases from V and 8 bases from J; junction bases left unmatched: 11. The CDR3 contains 17 residues. The CDR3 loop is CASSRRDRGRDGEKLFF. The CDR3 region has the DNA TGTGCCAGCAGCCGGCGGGACAGGGGGCGCGACGGCGAAAAACTGTTTTTT.

The chain carries TRBV5-1 and TRBJ1-6, with D perhaps matching TRBD1 (5 bases). Looked up from germline, CDR1 is SGHRS and CDR2 is YFSETQ. The germline V and J ends were trimmed by 2 bases and 7 bases, with 10 bases remaining between them. The CDR3 is made up of 14 amino acids. CDR3 DNA: TGCGCCAGCAGCTTCCGGGGCGAGAATTCACCCCTCCACTTT. It is translated as CASSFRGENSPLHF.

The genes are TRBV11-2 and TRBJ2-7, with 7 bases fitting TRBD1. The germline gives CDR1 SGHAT, CDR2 FQNNGV. The CDR3 sequence is 16 residues long. J was trimmed by 4 bases and V by 1 base; bases with no gene match: 10. As DNA, the CDR3 is TGTGCCAGCAGCTTAGCCCCGGTCGACAGGGTATACGAGCAGTACTTC. It is translated as CASSLAPVDRVYEQYF.

J is TRBJ2-7 and V is TRBV5-1, with D perhaps matching TRBD2 (6 bases). V lost 0 bases to trimming and J lost 0 bases, with 10 bases between them. This CDR3 is built from 15 residues. Germline V gene sequence: CDR1 SGHRS, CDR2 YFSETQ. CDR3 DNA sequence: TGCGCCAGCAGCTTGGGCGGGGCGGGCTCCTACGAGCAGTACTTC. Protein product: CASSLGGAGSYEQYF.

The chain joins TRBV5-1 to TRBJ2-1, with unresolved D. V lost 4 bases and J lost 4, with 12 bases in between. The germline V gene has CDR1 SGHRS and CDR2 YFSETQ. The CDR3 length is 14 residues. The CDR3 nucleotides read TGCGCCAGCAGCCCAAATGAGGTGTACAATGAGCAGTTCTTC. It specifies CASSPNEVYNEQFF. Complete variable domain (other parts from reference TRBV5-1 and TRBJ2-1): KAGVTQTPRYLIKTRGQQVTLSCSPISGHRSVSWYQQTPGQGLQFLFEYFSETQRNKGNFPGRFSGRQFSNSRSEMNVSTLELGDSALYLCASSPNEVYNEQFFGPGTRLTVL.

The genes are TRBV19 and TRBJ1-6; D uncertain. The CDR3 sequence is 13 residues long. From germline, CDR1 is LNHDA and CDR2 SQIVND (reference sequence). V lost 3 bases to trimming and J lost 8 bases, with 8 bases between them. In DNA, the CDR3 is TGTGCCAGTAGTATCTCATGGGATTCACCCCTCCACTTT. Its protein product is CASSISWDSPLHF.

The chain combines TRBV24-1 with TRBJ2-5; 11 bases fit TRBD2. This CDR3 is built from 20 residues. Trimming at V came to 5 bases and at J to 5 bases, leaving 21 bases not matched to a gene. Germline assignment: CDR1 KGHDR and CDR2 SFDVKD. The CDR3 is CATSVNYPSTLAGELETQYF. The CDR3 nucleotides are TGTGCCACCAGTGTAAACTACCCCTCTACACTAGCGGGAGAATTGGAGACCCAGTACTTC.

The V and J genes are TRBV15 and TRBJ2-1, with a tentative D call TRBD2 (5 bases). There are 13 residues in the CDR3. With 0 bases removed from V and 9 bases from J, the gap between germline ends came to 9 bases. Germline assignment: CDR1 LNHNV and CDR2 YYDKDF (reference sequence). The CDR3 bases are TGTGCCACCAGCAGAGATCTGAGCGGTGAGCAGTTCTTC. Its translation: CATSRDLSGEQFF.

A word on this clone: This sample also contains other DNA sequences that code for the same CDR3. V is TRBV12-3 or TRBV12-4 and J is TRBJ1-1, with TRBD1 matching 8 bases. Unmatched junction bases numbered 2, after V lost 7 bases and J lost 1 base. CDR3 length: 13 residues. The CDR3 DNA sequence: TGTGCCAGCAATGACAGGGGGAACACTGAAGCTTTCTTT. This sequence encodes CASNDRGNTEAFF.

The V gene is TRBV27, the J gene TRBJ1-1, with TRBD1 identical over 7 bases. After removal of 5 bases from V and 0 bases from J, the junction contained 9 bases not matched to a gene. Germline V CDR1 and CDR2: MNHEY, SMNVEV (reference sequence). The CDR3 is made up of 16 amino acids. CDR3 amino acids: CASSGDRVNMNTEAFF. CDR3 DNA sequence: TGTGCCAGCAGTGGAGACAGGGTTAACATGAACACTGAAGCTTTCTTT.

V gene TRBV2 combines with J gene TRBJ2-7, with 7 bases matching TRBD1. V lost 4 bases and J lost 6; bases outside the gene matches: 3. CDR1 and CDR2 (germline): SNHLY, FYNNEI. The CDR3 has 12 residues. The CDR3 region is CASSGTGVEQYF. CDR3 coding DNA: TGTGCCAGCAGTGGAACAGGGGTCGAGCAGTACTTC.

The chain uses TRBV11-1 and TRBJ1-4, with D unclear. Germline values: CDR1 SGHAT, CDR2 FQDESV (reference sequence). The CDR3 runs 14 residues. The V end was cut by 5 bases, the J end by 8 bases, with 15 bases between. CDR3 bases: TGTGCCAGCAGCCGCTCCGAGGCAGCGGAAAAACTGTTTTTT. It codes for CASSRSEAAEKLFF.